This TCR beta chain originates from a study of T cells in Graves' hyperthyroidism and ophthalmopathy. The TCR beta CDR3 regions underwent amplification using RNA transcripts as the source. HTBI primers drove first-round RT-PCR of the TCR CDR3. Via MiXCR, TCRdb re-called the multiplex PCR reads, giving one row per CDR3 protein. The sample lists some 350,000 distinct CDR3 sequences, approximately 14% occurring once. The CDR3 sequence is 15 residues long. The germline CDR1 and CDR2 sequences are MNHNS and SASEGT. With 6 bases removed from V and 9 bases from J, the gap between germline ends came to 18 bases. The authors obtained PBMCs from roughly 10 ml of fresh peripheral blood. This clonotype came up many times.

This sequence joins TRBV6-1 and TRBJ1-6; no firm D call. This clonotype originated in a woman aged 60-75 years with Graves' ophthalmopathy. Sequencing was done on a sample of blood. CDR3 loop: CASSPGDLRISPLHF. In DNA, the CDR3 is TGTGCCAGCAGCCCCGGTGACCTAAGGATTTCACCCCTCCACTTT.